This is a list of T cell receptor beta chains from one sample in a study of blood T cell repertoires in COVID-19. Sequencing used immunoSEQ multiplex PCR; TCRdb keeps in-frame clones, though not all of them. Of about 210,000 clones in the sample, about 80% are singletons; the top ten hold roughly 7.6%. The material sequenced was peripheral blood. All receptors derive from a woman aged 80 or over with COVID-19, enrolled during active disease. Both conserved end residues are part of each CDR3. Each record gives: D gene, V gene, J gene, clone size, CDR3 DNA, CDR3 protein. The D gene is left open where the match is weak. Expanded clones are given a class, and other clones once, few, many or no size at all.

d_gene: TRBD1
v_gene: TRBV7-2
j_gene: TRBJ1-2
abundance: .
CDR3nt: TGTGCCAGCAGCAAAACCGGGACAGCCCTCCCGCAAGGCTACACCTTC
CDR3aa: CASSKTGTALPQGYTF

d_gene: TRBD1
v_gene: TRBV2
j_gene: TRBJ2-1
abundance: .
CDR3nt: TGTGCCACCTGGGGAGGACAGGGGCGAAGATCCTACAATGAGCAGTTCTTC
CDR3aa: CATWGGQGRRSYNEQFF

d_gene: .
v_gene: TRBV14
j_gene: TRBJ1-1
abundance: .
CDR3nt: TGTGCCAGCAGCCAAGATCGGAGCACTGAAGCTTTCTTT
CDR3aa: CASSQDRSTEAFF

d_gene: .
v_gene: TRBV27
j_gene: TRBJ2-7
abundance: .
CDR3nt: TGTGCCAGCAGTTTTACTGGTTCGGGCGAGCAGTACTTC
CDR3aa: CASSFTGSGEQYF

d_gene: .
v_gene: TRBV19
j_gene: TRBJ1-5
abundance: .
CDR3nt: TGTGCCAGTAGTATTAGGGGTCCTCAGCCCCAGCATTTT
CDR3aa: CASSIRGPQPQHF

d_gene: .
v_gene: TRBV19
j_gene: TRBJ1-5
abundance: .
CDR3nt: TGTGCCAGCCGATCCGGAGGGCTTTGGCAGCCCCAGCATTTT
CDR3aa: CASRSGGLWQPQHF

d_gene: .
v_gene: TRBV18
j_gene: TRBJ1-1
abundance: .
CDR3nt: TGTGCCAGCTCACCATCCCAGGGTGGGAACACTGAAGCTTTCTTT
CDR3aa: CASSPSQGGNTEAFF

d_gene: .
v_gene: TRBV7-3
j_gene: TRBJ2-7
abundance: .
CDR3nt: TGTGCCAGCGGCCCAAGCTCCTACGAGCAGTACTTC
CDR3aa: CASGPSSYEQYF

d_gene: .
v_gene: TRBV2
j_gene: TRBJ1-5
abundance: once
CDR3nt: TGTGCCAGCAGCGGGGGGTATAGCAATCAGCCCCAGCATTTT
CDR3aa: CASSGGYSNQPQHF

d_gene: TRBD1
v_gene: TRBV12-5
j_gene: TRBJ2-7
abundance: .
CDR3nt: TGTGCTAGTGGTTTGGTACTTTGGGACAGGGGGCTCTCCTACGAGCAGTACTTC
CDR3aa: CASGLVLWDRGLSYEQYF

d_gene: .
v_gene: TRBV4-1
j_gene: TRBJ1-1
abundance: .
CDR3nt: TGCGCCAGCAGCCAAGAGGTAGTCACTGAAGCTTTCTTT
CDR3aa: CASSQEVVTEAFF

d_gene: TRBD1
v_gene: TRBV25-1
j_gene: TRBJ1-2
abundance: .
CDR3nt: TGTGCCAGCAGTGACAGGACAGGGGGGGGAAAGTATGGCTACACCTTC
CDR3aa: CASSDRTGGGKYGYTF

d_gene: .
v_gene: TRBV5-4
j_gene: TRBJ1-2
abundance: .
CDR3nt: TGTGCCAGCAGCTTGGCGGGGGGTTCGTATGGCTACACCTTC
CDR3aa: CASSLAGGSYGYTF

d_gene: .
v_gene: TRBV12-3/TRBV12-4
j_gene: TRBJ1-1
abundance: few
CDR3nt: TGTGCCAGCAGTTTAGCAGCGAACACTGAAGCTTTCTTT
CDR3aa: CASSLAANTEAFF

d_gene: .
v_gene: TRBV5-1
j_gene: TRBJ1-2
abundance: .
CDR3nt: TGCGCCAGCAGCTTGGGGGGGCCTAACTATGGCTACACCTTC
CDR3aa: CASSLGGPNYGYTF

d_gene: .
v_gene: TRBV7-2
j_gene: TRBJ2-3
abundance: .
CDR3nt: TGTGCCAGCAGCTTAGCCGGCGGGGAGGATACGCAGTATTTT
CDR3aa: CASSLAGGEDTQYF

d_gene: TRBD1
v_gene: TRBV10-3
j_gene: TRBJ1-1
abundance: .
CDR3nt: TGTGCCATCAGTGAGGGAAAGGGACAGGGGAACACTGAAGCTTTCTTT
CDR3aa: CAISEGKGQGNTEAFF

d_gene: .
v_gene: TRBV7-8
j_gene: TRBJ1-2
abundance: .
CDR3nt: TGTGCCAGCAGCTATCGGGACATCGCTAACTATGGCTACACCTTC
CDR3aa: CASSYRDIANYGYTF

d_gene: TRBD2
v_gene: TRBV7-2
j_gene: TRBJ2-7
abundance: .
CDR3nt: TGTGCCAGCTTTAATAGCGGGAGGGCGGGCGAGCAGTACTTC
CDR3aa: CASFNSGRAGEQYF

d_gene: .
v_gene: TRBV18
j_gene: TRBJ1-2
abundance: .
CDR3nt: TGTGCCAGCTCACCAACTCTTTTTGGGGCGGGAGATGGCTACACCTTC
CDR3aa: CASSPTLFGAGDGYTF

d_gene: .
v_gene: TRBV1
j_gene: TRBJ1-1
abundance: .
CDR3nt: TGCACCAGCGAGGGAGAGACTGAAGCTTTCTTT
CDR3aa: CTSEGETEAFF

d_gene: TRBD1
v_gene: TRBV6-5
j_gene: TRBJ1-4
abundance: few
CDR3nt: TGTGCCAGCAGCAGGGGGGTCGGGGAAAAACTGTTTTTT
CDR3aa: CASSRGVGEKLFF

d_gene: .
v_gene: TRBV5-6
j_gene: TRBJ2-2
abundance: .
CDR3nt: TGTGCCAGCAGCGAGGCGAACACCGGGGAGCTGTTTTTT
CDR3aa: CASSEANTGELFF

d_gene: .
v_gene: TRBV10-3
j_gene: TRBJ1-2
abundance: .
CDR3nt: TGTGCCATCAGTGAATCCAGGGAATATGGCTACACCTTC
CDR3aa: CAISESREYGYTF

d_gene: TRBD1
v_gene: TRBV4-2
j_gene: TRBJ2-2
abundance: .
CDR3nt: TGTGCCAGCAGCCAAGATTTAGGTCGACAGGGACGGGCCGGGGAGCTGTTTTTT
CDR3aa: CASSQDLGRQGRAGELFF

d_gene: .
v_gene: TRBV2
j_gene: TRBJ1-4
abundance: .
CDR3nt: TGTGCCAGCAGTCCGTTCTCGGAGGGAGAAAAACTGTTTTTT
CDR3aa: CASSPFSEGEKLFF

d_gene: .
v_gene: TRBV7-2
j_gene: TRBJ1-5
abundance: .
CDR3nt: TGTGCCAGCAGCTTAAACGGGAAGCCCCAGCATTTT
CDR3aa: CASSLNGKPQHF

d_gene: TRBD1
v_gene: TRBV3-1/TRBV3-2
j_gene: TRBJ1-1
abundance: .
CDR3nt: TGTGCCAGCAGCCACGGACAGGCGAAAACTGAAGCTTTCTTT
CDR3aa: CASSHGQAKTEAFF